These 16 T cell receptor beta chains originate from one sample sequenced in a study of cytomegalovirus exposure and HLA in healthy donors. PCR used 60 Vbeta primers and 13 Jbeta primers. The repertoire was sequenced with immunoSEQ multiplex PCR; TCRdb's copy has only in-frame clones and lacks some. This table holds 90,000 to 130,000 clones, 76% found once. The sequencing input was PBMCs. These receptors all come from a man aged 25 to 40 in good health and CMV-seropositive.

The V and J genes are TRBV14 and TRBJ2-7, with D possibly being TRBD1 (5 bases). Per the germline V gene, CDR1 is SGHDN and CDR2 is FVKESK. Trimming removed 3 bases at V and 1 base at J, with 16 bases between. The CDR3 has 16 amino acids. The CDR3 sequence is CASSHGQGVTSYEQYF. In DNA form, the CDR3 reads TGTGCCAGCAGCCATGGCCAGGGCGTGACATCCTACGAGCAGTACTTC.

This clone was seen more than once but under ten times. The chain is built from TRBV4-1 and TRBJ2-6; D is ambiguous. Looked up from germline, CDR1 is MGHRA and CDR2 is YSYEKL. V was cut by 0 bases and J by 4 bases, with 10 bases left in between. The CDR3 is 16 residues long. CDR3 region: CASSQESGSGANVLTF. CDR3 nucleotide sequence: TGCGCCAGCAGCCAAGAATCCGGGTCCGGGGCCAACGTCCTGACTTTC.

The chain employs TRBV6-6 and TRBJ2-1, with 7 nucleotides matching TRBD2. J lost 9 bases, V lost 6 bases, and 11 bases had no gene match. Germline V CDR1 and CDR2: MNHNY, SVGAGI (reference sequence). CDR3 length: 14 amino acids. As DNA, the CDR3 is TGTGCCAGCAGCCCGGGACTACCGTTTTCTGAGCAGTTCTTC. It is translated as CASSPGLPFSEQFF.

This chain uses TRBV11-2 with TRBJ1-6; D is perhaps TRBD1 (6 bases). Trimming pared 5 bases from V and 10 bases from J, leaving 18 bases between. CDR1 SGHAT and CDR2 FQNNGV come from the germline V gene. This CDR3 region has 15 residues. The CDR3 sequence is CASSRVRGAESPLHF. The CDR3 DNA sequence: TGTGCCAGCAGCCGGGTCAGGGGCGCCGAGTCACCCCTCCACTTT.

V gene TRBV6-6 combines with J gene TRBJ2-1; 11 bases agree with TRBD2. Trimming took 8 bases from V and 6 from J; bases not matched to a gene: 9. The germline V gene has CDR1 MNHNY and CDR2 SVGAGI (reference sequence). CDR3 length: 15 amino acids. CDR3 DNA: TGTGCCAGCCTTAAACTAGCGGGGGCCTTCAATGAGCAGTTCTTC. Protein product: CASLKLAGAFNEQFF.

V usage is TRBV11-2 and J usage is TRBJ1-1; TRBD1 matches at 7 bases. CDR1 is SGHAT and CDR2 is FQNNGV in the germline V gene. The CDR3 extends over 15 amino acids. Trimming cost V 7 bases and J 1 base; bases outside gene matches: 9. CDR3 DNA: TGTGCCAGCACCTCTAGGAGGGGGCGGAACACTGAAGCTTTCTTT. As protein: CASTSRRGRNTEAFF. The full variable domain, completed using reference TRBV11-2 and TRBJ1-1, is EAGVAQSPRYKIIEKRQSVAFWCNPISGHATLYWYQQILGQGPKLLIQFQNNGVVDDSQLPKDRFSAERLKGVDSTLKIQPAKLEDSAVYLCASTSRRGRNTEAFFGQGTRLTVV.

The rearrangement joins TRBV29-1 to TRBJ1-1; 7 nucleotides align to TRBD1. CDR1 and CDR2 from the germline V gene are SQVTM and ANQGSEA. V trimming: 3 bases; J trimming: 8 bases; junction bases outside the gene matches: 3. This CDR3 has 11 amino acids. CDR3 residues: CSVEDRPEAFF. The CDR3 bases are TGCAGCGTTGAGGACAGGCCCGAAGCTTTCTTT.

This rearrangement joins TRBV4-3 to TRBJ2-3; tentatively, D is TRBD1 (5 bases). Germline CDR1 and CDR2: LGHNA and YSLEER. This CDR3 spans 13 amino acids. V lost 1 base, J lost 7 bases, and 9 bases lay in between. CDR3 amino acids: CASSQVEDNTQYF. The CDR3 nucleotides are TGCGCCAGCAGCCAAGTCGAGGACAATACGCAGTATTTT.

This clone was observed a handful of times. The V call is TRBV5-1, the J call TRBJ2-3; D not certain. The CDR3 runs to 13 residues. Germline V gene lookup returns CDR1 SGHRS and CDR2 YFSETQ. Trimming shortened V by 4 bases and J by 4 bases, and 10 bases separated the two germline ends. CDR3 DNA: TGCGCCAGCAGCGGAGAGGTCCCAGATACGCAGTATTTT. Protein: CASSGEVPDTQYF.

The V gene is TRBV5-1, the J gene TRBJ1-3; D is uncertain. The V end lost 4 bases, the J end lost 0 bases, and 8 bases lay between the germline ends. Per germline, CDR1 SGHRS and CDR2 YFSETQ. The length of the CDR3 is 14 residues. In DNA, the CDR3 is TGCGCCAGCAGCACAGCCAGCTCTGGAAACACCATATATTTT. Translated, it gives CASSTASSGNTIYF.

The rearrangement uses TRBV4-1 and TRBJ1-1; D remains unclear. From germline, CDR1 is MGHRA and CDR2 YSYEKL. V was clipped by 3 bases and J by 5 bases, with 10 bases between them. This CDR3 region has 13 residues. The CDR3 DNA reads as TGCGCCAGCAGCCATGCCACGGGGACTGAAGCTTTCTTT. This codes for CASSHATGTEAFF.

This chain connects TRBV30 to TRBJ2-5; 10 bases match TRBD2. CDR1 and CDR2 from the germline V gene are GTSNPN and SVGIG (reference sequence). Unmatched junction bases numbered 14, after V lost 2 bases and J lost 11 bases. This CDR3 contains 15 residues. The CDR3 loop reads CAWSPPVASGGPQYF. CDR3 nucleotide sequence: TGTGCCTGGAGTCCGCCGGTCGCTAGCGGGGGCCCGCAGTACTTC.

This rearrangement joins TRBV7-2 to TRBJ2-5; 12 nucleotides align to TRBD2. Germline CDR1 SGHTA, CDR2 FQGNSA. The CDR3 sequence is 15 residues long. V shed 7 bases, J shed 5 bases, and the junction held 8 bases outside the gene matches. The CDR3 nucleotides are TGTGCCAGCACCTCGCTAGCGGGGGGGTGGGAGACCCAGTACTTC. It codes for CASTSLAGGWETQYF.

DNA of the CDR3: TGTGCCAGCAGGACAGGTACAATTGAGCAGTTCTTC. As protein: CASRTGTIEQFF. The V call is TRBV2, the J call TRBJ2-1, with D maybe TRBD1 (6 bases). The CDR3 sequence is 12 residues long. The V end was cut by 6 bases, the J end by 9 bases, with 12 bases between. Looked up from germline, CDR1 is SNHLY and CDR2 is FYNNEI.

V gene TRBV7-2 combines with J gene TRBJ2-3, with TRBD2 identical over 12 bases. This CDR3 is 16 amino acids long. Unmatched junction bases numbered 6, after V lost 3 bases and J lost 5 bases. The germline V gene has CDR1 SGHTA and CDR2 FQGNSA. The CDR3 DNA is TGTGCCAGCAGCTTTACCCTAGCGGGGGGGTTAGATACGCAGTATTTT. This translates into CASSFTLAGGLDTQYF.

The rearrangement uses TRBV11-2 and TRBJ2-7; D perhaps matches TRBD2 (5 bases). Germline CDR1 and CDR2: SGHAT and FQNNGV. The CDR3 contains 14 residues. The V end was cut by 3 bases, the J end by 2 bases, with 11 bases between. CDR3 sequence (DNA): TGTGCCAGCAGCTTTGTGGAGGCTACCTACGAGCAGTACTTC. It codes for CASSFVEATYEQYF.